The 20 T cell receptor beta chains in this list originate from one sample, sequenced in a study of cytomegalovirus exposure and HLA in healthy donors. The PCR used 60 Vbeta and 13 Jbeta primers. Method: immunoSEQ multiplex PCR; TCRdb's copy keeps in-frame clones and lacks some. Of around 130,000 clones listed, around four fifths were seen once; the top ten hold about 1.7%. The source material was PBMCs. These receptors all come from a man in his forties or fifties in good health and CMV-seronegative.

The chain has TRBV27 and TRBJ2-7; 10 positions match TRBD1. With 3 bases clipped from V and 5 bases from J, the junction kept 7 bases outside the gene matches. Germline V gene sequence: CDR1 MNHEY, CDR2 SMNVEV (reference sequence). There are 15 residues in the CDR3. The CDR3 is CASSFSDRGLNEQYF. The CDR3 region has the DNA TGTGCCAGCAGTTTTTCCGACAGGGGGCTCAACGAGCAGTACTTC.

DNA for the CDR3: TGTGCCAGCAGCCCAGTCCGAGGACTAGCCACCTACGAGCAGTACTTC. This sequence encodes CASSPVRGLATYEQYF. J is TRBJ2-7 and V is TRBV14; 8 bases map to TRBD2. The CDR3 extends over 16 amino acids. Per germline, CDR1 SGHDN and CDR2 FVKESK. V gave up 4 bases and J gave up 2 bases; unmatched junction bases: 10.

This clone was seen only a few times. CDR3 nucleotide sequence: TGTGCCACCCGTTTATTTGGGCATGAGCAGTTCTTC. Its translation is CATRLFGHEQFF. This rearrangement joins TRBV27 to TRBJ2-1; D ambiguous. Germline V gene lookup returns CDR1 MNHEY and CDR2 SMNVEV (reference sequence). The V end lost 10 bases, the J end lost 8 bases, and 15 bases lay between the germline ends. CDR3 length equals 12 residues.

The chain employs TRBV11-2 and TRBJ1-2, with 8 bases matching TRBD1. The CDR3 runs to 15 residues. Germline loops: CDR1 SGHAT, CDR2 FQNNGV. Unmatched junction bases numbered 8, after V lost 1 base and J lost 7 bases. CDR3 sequence: CASSLAAGGFSGYTF. The CDR3 bases are TGTGCCAGCAGCTTAGCGGCAGGGGGCTTTTCTGGCTACACCTTC.

CDR3 residues: CASSYSQGTEAFF. For the CDR3, the DNA is TGTGCCAGCAGTTACTCGCAGGGAACTGAAGCTTTCTTT. The rearrangement joins TRBV6-6 to TRBJ1-1; D possibly corresponds to TRBD1 (5 bases). CDR3 size: 13 residues. The V and J ends lost 0 bases and 5 bases respectively, with 7 bases between them. Germline V lookup: CDR1 MNHNY, CDR2 SVGAGI (reference sequence).

The V gene is TRBV9, the J gene TRBJ2-2; TRBD1 aligns across 7 bases. The CDR3 extends over 16 amino acids. Germline CDR1 reads SGDLS; CDR2 reads YYNGEE. Trimming at V came to 0 bases and at J to 5 bases, leaving 7 bases not matched to a gene. The CDR3 DNA reads as TGTGCCAGCAGCGTAGCTGGGAGCAGGGGGACCGGGGAGCTGTTTTTT. This translates into CASSVAGSRGTGELFF.

This chain links TRBV5-1 with TRBJ1-1, with 8 bases identical to TRBD1. The CDR3 is made up of 14 amino acids. The J segment lost 1 base and the V segment lost 4 bases, leaving 3 bases of the junction unmatched. The germline V gene encodes CDR1 SGHRS and CDR2 YFSETQ. The CDR3 here is CASSRGTGNTEAFF. In DNA, the CDR3 is TGCGCCAGCAGCCGAGGGACAGGGAACACTGAAGCTTTCTTT.

Remarks on this clone: At one end the junction does not follow the germline gene, possibly because of a read error. The same CDR3 arises from other DNA sequences in this sample as well. The V gene is TRBV7-2, the J gene TRBJ2-7; 7 bases agree with TRBD1. Germline V CDR1 and CDR2: SGHTA, FQGNSA. This CDR3 is 14 amino acids long. The CDR3 is CASSLGTGAYEQYF. The CDR3, as DNA: TGCGCCAGCAGCTTAGGCACAGGGGCCTACGAGCAGTACTTC.

V usage is TRBV6-5 and J usage is TRBJ2-7, with TRBD1 matching over 10 bases. Trimming removed 6 bases from V and 2 bases from J; junction bases left unmatched: 10. CDR1 and CDR2 from the germline V gene are MNHEY and SVGAGI. This CDR3 has 16 residues. CDR3 DNA: TGTGCCAGCAGCTACGCGGGACAGGGGATCCCCTACGAGCAGTACTTC. This gives the protein CASSYAGQGIPYEQYF.

This clone was counted between two and nine times. This sequence joins TRBV28 and TRBJ1-5; no reliable D call. V was cut by 6 bases and J by 3 bases, with 12 bases left in between. Germline V lookup: CDR1 MDHEN, CDR2 SYDVKM. CDR3 length: 14 residues. The CDR3 reads CASRAGGYNQPQHF. DNA for the CDR3: TGTGCCAGCAGGGCCGGCGGTTACAATCAGCCCCAGCATTTT.

The gene calls are TRBV18 and TRBJ2-1, with 10 bases aligning to TRBD2. This CDR3 contains 16 residues. The germline V gene has CDR1 KGHSH and CDR2 LQKENI. J gave up 10 bases and V 1 base, and 10 bases lay outside the gene matches. This chain's CDR3 is CASSPREAGGPNEQFF. In DNA form, the CDR3 reads TGTGCCAGCTCACCACGAGAAGCGGGAGGGCCTAACGAGCAGTTCTTC.

This clone was seen only a few times. The rearrangement joins TRBV7-2 to TRBJ2-1, with TRBD2 matching over 8 bases. The CDR3 is 14 residues long. Germline CDR1 SGHTA, CDR2 FQGNSA. The ends lost 10 bases at V and 0 bases at J; junction bases unmatched: 5. CDR3 coding DNA: TGTGCCACCGAGCGGGGGAGCTCCTACAATGAGCAGTTCTTC. Its translation: CATERGSSYNEQFF. Variable domain in full (rest from reference TRBV7-2 and TRBJ2-1): GAGVSQSPSNKVTEKGKDVELRCDPISGHTALYWYRQSLGQGLEFLIYFQGNSAPDKSGLPSDRFSAERTGGSVSTLTIQRTQQEDSAVYLCATERGSSYNEQFFGPGTRLTVL.

V and J are TRBV10-2 and TRBJ2-7, with TRBD2 as a possible D gene (6 bases). The CDR3 is 13 amino acids. V was trimmed by 8 bases and J by 7 bases, leaving 18 bases between them. The V gene's germline CDR1 is WSHSY and CDR2 SAAADI. As DNA, the CDR3 is TGCGCCAGCGGATTGCGGGGTTCGGGAGAGCAGTACTTC. Residues: CASGLRGSGEQYF.

The V call is TRBV2, the J call TRBJ1-2, with D possibly matching TRBD1 (5 bases). Germline V gene sequence: CDR1 SNHLY, CDR2 FYNNEI. The CDR3 runs 15 residues. Trimming shortened V by 7 bases and J by 4 bases, and 19 bases separated the two germline ends. The CDR3 is CASTSAGVEGYGYTF. The CDR3 bases are TGTGCCAGCACCTCGGCGGGGGTTGAGGGCTATGGCTACACCTTC.

V is TRBV10-3 and J is TRBJ2-5; D unclear. Trimming took off 0 bases at V and 2 bases at J, with 16 bases between the two ends. Germline V gene data show CDR1 as ENHRY and CDR2 as SYGVKD. The CDR3 covers 17 residues. The CDR3 is CAISESQERYSQETQYF. The CDR3 DNA reads as TGTGCCATCAGTGAGTCGCAAGAGCGCTACTCGCAAGAGACCCAGTACTTC.

V and J are TRBV9 and TRBJ2-6, with 8 bases matching TRBD1. The V and J ends lost 5 bases and 1 base, in that order; junction bases with no gene match: 5. This CDR3 region has 16 residues. The germline gives CDR1 SGDLS, CDR2 YYNGEE. The CDR3 is CASSRTGRSGANVLTF. The CDR3 DNA is TGTGCCAGCAGTCGGACAGGGCGTTCTGGGGCCAACGTCCTGACTTTC.

The genes are TRBV5-4 and TRBJ2-6; possibly TRBD1 for D (5 bases). Germline CDR1 reads SGHNT; CDR2 reads YYREEE (reference sequence). The CDR3 extends over 13 amino acids. The V end lost 10 bases, the J end lost 1 base, and 9 bases lay between the germline ends. CDR3 DNA sequence: TGTGCCGCAGGGCTTTCTGGGGCCAACGTCCTGACTTTC. Its protein product is CAAGLSGANVLTF.

The genes are TRBV25-1 and TRBJ1-1; TRBD1 might be the D (6 bases). V was cut by 2 bases and J by 4 bases, with 14 bases left in between. The CDR3 extends over 15 amino acids. From germline, CDR1 is MGHDK and CDR2 SYGVNS. The CDR3 loop reads CASSEGQPRSTEAFF. CDR3 nucleotides: TGTGCCAGCAGTGAAGGACAGCCGAGGAGCACTGAAGCTTTCTTT.

The V call is TRBV28, the J call TRBJ2-5; 8 bases are a match to TRBD1. The end of the DNA aligns better with TRBJ2-7, so the J call may be wrong. This CDR3 is 12 amino acids long. The V gene's germline CDR1 is MDHEN and CDR2 SYDVKM. The CDR3 protein is CASSQGAYEQYF. DNA for the CDR3: TGTGCCAGCAGCCAGGGGGCTTACGAGCAGTACTTC.

The chain uses TRBV6-6 and TRBJ1-4; D unresolved. The ends were cut back, 4 bases at V and 7 bases at J, with 13 bases in the middle. The germline V gene encodes CDR1 MNHNY and CDR2 SVGAGI (reference sequence). The CDR3 extends over 14 amino acids. The CDR3 region is CASSSPGWAEKLFF. The CDR3 region has the DNA TGTGCCAGCAGTTCCCCGGGATGGGCTGAAAAACTGTTTTTT.